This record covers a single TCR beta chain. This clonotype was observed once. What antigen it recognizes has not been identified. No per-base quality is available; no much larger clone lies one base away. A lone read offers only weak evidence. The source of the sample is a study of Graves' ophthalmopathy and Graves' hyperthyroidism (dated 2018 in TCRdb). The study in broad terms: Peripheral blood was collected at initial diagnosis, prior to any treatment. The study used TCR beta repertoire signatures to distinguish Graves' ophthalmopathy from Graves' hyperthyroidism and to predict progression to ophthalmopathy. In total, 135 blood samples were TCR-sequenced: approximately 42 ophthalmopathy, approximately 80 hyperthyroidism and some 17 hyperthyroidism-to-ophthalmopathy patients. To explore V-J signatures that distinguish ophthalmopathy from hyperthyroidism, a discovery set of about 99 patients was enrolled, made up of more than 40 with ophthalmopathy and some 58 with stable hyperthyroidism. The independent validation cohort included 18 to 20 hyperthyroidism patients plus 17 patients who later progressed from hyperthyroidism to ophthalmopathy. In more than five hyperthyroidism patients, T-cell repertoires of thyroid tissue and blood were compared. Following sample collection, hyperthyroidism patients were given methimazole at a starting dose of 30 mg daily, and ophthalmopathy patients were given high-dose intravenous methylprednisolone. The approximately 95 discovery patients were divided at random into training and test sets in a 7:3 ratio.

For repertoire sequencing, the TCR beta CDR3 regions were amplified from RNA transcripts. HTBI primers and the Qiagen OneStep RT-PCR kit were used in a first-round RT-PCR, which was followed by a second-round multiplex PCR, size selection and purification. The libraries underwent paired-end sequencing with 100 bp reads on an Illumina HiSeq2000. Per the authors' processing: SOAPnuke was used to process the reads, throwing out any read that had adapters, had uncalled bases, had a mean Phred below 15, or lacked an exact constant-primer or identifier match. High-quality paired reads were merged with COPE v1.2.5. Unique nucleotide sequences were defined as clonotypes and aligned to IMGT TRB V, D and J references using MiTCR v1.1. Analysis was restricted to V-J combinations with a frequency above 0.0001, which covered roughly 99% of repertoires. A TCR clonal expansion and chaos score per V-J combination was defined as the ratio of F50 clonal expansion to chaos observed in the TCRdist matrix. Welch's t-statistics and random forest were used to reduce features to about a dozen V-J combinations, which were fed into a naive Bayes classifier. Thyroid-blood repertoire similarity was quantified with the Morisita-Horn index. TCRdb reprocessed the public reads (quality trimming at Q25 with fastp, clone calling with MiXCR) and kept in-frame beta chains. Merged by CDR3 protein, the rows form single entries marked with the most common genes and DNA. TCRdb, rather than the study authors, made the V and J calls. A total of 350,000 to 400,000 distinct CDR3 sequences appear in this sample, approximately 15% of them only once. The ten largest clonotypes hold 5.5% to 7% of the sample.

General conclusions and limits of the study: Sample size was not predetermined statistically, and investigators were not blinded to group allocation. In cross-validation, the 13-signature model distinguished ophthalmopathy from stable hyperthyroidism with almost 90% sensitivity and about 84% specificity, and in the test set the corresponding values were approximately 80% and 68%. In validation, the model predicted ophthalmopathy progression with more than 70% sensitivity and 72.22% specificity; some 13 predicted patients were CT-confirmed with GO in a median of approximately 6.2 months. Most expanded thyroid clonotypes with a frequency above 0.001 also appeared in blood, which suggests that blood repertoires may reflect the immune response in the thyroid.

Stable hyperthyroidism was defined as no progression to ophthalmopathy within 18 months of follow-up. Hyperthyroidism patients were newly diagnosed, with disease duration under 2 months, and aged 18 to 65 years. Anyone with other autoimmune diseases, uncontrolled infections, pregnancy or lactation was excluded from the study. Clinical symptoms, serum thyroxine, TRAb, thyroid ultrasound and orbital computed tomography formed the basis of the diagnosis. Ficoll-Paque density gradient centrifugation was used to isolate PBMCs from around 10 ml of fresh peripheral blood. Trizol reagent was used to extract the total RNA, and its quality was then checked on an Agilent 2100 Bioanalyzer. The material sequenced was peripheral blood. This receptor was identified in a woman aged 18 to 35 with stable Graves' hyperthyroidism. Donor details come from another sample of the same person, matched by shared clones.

The CDR3: CASSLPGQGAETQYF. The DNA sequence is as follows: TGCGCCAGCAGCCTTCCGGGACAGGGAGCGGAGACCCAGTACTTC. The receptor chain draws on TRBV5-1 and TRBJ2-5; 9 central nucleotides agree with TRBD1. Looking up the germline V gene yields CDR1 SGHRS and CDR2 YFSETQ. The CDR3 runs 15 amino acids, cysteine and phenylalanine included. The kept DNA is CDR3 alone, 45 bases in frame from the first base. After removal of 4 bases from V and 5 bases from J, the junction retains 9 bases not matched to a gene.